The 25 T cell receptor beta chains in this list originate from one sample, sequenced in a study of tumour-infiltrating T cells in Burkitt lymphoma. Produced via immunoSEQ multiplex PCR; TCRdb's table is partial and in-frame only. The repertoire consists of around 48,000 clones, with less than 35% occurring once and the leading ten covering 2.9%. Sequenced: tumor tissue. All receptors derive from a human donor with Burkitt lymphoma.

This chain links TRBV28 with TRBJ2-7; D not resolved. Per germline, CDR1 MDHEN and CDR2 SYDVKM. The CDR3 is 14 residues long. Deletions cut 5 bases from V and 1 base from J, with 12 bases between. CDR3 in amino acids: CASSPLGRSYEQYF. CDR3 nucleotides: TGTGCCAGCAGTCCATTAGGACGGTCCTACGAGCAGTACTTC.

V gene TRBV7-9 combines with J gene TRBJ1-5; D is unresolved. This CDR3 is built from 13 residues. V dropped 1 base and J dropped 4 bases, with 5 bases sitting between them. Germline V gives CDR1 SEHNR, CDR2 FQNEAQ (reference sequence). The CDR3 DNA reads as TGTGCCAGCAGCTTAGAGAATAATCAGCCCCAGCATTTT. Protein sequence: CASSLENNQPQHF.

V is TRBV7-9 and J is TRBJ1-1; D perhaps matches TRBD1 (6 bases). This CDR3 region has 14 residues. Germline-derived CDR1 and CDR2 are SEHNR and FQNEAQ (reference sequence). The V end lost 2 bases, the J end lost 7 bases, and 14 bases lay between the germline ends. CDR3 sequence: CASSLPGQKSEAFF. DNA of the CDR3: TGTGCCAGCAGCTTACCCGGACAGAAAAGTGAAGCTTTCTTT.

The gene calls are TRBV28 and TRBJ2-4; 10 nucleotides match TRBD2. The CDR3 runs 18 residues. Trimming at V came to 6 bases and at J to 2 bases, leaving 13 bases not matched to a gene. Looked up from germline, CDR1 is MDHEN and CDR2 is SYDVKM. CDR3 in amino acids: CASRSQRGGLGSKNIQYF. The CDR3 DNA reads TGTGCCAGCAGATCGCAGCGGGGGGGTCTGGGGTCCAAAAACATTCAGTACTTC. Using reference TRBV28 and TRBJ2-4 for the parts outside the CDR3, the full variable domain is DVKVTQSSRYLVKRTGEKVFLECVQDMDHENMFWYRQDPGLGLRLIYFSYDVKMKEKGDIPEGYSVSREKKERFSLILESASTNQTSMYLCASRSQRGGLGSKNIQYFGAGTRLSVL.

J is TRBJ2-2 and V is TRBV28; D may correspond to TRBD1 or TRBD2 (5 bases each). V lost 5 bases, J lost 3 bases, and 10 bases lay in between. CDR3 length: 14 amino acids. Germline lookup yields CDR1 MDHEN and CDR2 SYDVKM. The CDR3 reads CASSLGDHTGELFF. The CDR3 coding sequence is TGTGCCAGCAGTCTAGGGGACCACACCGGGGAGCTGTTTTTT.

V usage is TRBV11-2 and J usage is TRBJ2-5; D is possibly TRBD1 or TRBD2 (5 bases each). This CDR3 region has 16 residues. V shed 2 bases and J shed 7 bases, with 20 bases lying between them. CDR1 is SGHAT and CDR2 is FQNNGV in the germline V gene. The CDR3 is CASSLRRQGTFGTQYF. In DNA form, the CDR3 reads TGTGCCAGCAGCTTACGGAGGCAGGGCACCTTCGGGACCCAGTACTTC.

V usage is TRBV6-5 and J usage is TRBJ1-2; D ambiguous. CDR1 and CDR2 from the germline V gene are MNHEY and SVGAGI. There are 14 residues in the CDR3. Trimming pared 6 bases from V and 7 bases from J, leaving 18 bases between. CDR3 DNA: TGTGCCAGCAGGCCCCCCGGGGTTGGTTTTGGCTACACCTTC. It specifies CASRPPGVGFGYTF.

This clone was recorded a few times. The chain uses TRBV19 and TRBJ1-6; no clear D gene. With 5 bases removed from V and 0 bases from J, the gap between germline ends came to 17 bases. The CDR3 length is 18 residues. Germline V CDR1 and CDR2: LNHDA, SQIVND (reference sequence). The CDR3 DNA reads TGTGCCAGTAGTGTATACCGGACGGCCAGCTCCTATAATTCACCCCTCCACTTT. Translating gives CASSVYRTASSYNSPLHF.

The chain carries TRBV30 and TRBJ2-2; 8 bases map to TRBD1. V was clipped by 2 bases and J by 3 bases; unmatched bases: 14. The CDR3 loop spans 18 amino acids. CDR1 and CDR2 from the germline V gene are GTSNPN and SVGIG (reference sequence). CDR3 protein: CAWSPLRTGSWYTGELFF. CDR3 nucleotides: TGTGCCTGGAGTCCCTTACGGACAGGGTCGTGGTACACCGGGGAGCTGTTTTTT.

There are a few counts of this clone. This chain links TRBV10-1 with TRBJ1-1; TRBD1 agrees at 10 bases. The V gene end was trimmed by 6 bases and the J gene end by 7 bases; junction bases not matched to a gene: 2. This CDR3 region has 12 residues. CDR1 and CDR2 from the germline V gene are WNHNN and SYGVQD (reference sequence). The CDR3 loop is CASRGTGVEAFF. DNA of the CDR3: TGCGCCAGCAGGGGGACAGGGGTTGAAGCTTTCTTT.

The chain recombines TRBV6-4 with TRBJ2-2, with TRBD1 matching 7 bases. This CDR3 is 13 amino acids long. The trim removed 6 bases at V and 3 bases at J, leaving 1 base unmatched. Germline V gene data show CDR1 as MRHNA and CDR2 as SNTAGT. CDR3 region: CASRTGYTGELFF. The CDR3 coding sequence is TGTGCCAGCAGGACAGGGTACACCGGGGAGCTGTTTTTT.

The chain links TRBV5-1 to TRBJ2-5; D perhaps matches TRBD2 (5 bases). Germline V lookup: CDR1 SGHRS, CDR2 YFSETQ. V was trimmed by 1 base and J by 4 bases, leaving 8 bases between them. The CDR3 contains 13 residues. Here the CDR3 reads CASSLNTRETQYF. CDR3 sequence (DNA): TGCGCCAGCAGCTTGAATACTAGAGAGACCCAGTACTTC.

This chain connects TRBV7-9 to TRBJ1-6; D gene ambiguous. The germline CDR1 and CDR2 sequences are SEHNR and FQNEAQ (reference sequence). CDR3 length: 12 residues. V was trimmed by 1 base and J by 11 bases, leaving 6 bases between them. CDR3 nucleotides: TGTGCCAGCAGCTTAGAGACGGCACCCCTCCACTTT. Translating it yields CASSLETAPLHF.

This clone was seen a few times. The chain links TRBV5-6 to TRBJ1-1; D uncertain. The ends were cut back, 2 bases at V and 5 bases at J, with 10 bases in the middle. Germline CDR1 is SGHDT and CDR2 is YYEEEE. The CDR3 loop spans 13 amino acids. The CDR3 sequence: CASSLIGQTEAFF. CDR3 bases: TGTGCCAGCAGCTTAATAGGGCAGACTGAAGCTTTCTTT.

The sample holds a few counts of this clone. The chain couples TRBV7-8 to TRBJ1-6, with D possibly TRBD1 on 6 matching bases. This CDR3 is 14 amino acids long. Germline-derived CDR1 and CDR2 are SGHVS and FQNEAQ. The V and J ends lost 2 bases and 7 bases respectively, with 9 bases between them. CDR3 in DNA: TGTGCCAGCAGCTTAACAGGGAAAAATTCACCCCTCCACTTT. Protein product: CASSLTGKNSPLHF. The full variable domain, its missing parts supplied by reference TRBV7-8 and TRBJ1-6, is GAGVSQSPRYKVAKRGQDVALRCDPISGHVSLFWYQQALGQGPEFLTYFQNEAQLDKSGLPSDRFFAERPEGSVSTLKIQRTQQEDSAVYLCASSLTGKNSPLHFGNGTRLTVT.

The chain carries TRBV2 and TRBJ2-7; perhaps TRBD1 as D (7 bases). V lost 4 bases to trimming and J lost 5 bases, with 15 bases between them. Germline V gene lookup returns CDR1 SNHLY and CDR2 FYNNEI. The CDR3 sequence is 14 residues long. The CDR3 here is CASSAQGRFNEQYF. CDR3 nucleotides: TGTGCCAGCAGTGCACAGGGGAGGTTTAACGAGCAGTACTTC. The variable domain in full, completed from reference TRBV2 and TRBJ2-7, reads EPEVTQTPSHQVTQMGQEVILRCVPISNHLYFYWYRQILGQKVEFLVSFYNNEISEKSEIFDDQFSVERPDGSNFTLKIRSTKLEDSAMYFCASSAQGRFNEQYFGPGTRLTVT.

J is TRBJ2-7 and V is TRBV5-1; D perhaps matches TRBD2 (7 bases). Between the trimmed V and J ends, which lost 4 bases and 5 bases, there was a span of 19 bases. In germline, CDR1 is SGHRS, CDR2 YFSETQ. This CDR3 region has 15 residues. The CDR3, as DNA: TGCGCCAGCAGCCCCAGGACAGCGGGACTAAACGAGCAGTACTTC. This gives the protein CASSPRTAGLNEQYF. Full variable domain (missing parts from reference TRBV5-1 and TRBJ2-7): KAGVTQTPRYLIKTRGQQVTLSCSPISGHRSVSWYQQTPGQGLQFLFEYFSETQRNKGNFPGRFSGRQFSNSRSEMNVSTLELGDSALYLCASSPRTAGLNEQYFGPGTRLTVT.

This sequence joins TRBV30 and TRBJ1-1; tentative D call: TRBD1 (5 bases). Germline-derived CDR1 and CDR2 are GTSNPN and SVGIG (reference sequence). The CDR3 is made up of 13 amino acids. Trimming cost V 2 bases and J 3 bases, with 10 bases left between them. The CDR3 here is CAWSRGLDTEAFF. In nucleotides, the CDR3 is TGTGCCTGGAGTCGGGGCCTGGACACTGAAGCTTTCTTT. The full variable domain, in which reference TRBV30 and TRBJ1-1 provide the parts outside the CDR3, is SQTIHQWPATLVQPVGSPLSLECTVEGTSNPNLYWYRQAAGRGLQLLFYSVGIGQISSEVPQNLSASRPQDRQFILSSKKLLLSDSGFYLCAWSRGLDTEAFFGQGTRLTVV.

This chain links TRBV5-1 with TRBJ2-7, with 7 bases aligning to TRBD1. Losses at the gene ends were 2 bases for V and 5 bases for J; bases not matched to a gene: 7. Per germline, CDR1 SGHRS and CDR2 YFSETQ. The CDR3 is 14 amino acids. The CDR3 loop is CASSLPTGSDEQYF. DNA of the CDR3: TGCGCCAGCAGCTTACCGACAGGGTCGGACGAGCAGTACTTC.

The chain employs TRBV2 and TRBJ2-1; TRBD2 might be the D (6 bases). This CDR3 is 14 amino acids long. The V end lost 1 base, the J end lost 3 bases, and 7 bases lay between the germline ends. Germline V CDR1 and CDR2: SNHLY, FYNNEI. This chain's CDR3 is CASSEGGVYNEQFF. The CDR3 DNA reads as TGTGCCAGCAGTGAAGGCGGGGTCTACAATGAGCAGTTCTTC.

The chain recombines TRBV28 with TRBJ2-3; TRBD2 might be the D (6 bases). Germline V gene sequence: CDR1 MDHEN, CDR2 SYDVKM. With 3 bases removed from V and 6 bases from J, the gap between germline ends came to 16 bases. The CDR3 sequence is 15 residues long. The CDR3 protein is CASSLEGPFADTQYF. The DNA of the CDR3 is TGTGCCAGCAGTTTGGAGGGGCCATTCGCGGATACGCAGTATTTT.

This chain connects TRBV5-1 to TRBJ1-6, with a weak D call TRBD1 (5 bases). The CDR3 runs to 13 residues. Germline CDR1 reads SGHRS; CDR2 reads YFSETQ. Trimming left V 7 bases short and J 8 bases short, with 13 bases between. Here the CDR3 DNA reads TGCGCCAGCCGGGACGCCGAGGATTCACCCCTCCACTTT. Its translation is CASRDAEDSPLHF.

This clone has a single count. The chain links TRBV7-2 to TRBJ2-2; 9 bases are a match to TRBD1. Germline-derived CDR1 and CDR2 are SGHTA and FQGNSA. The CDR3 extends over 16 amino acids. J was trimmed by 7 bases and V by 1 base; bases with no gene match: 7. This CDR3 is CASSLGLTGGGGELFF. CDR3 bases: TGTGCCAGCAGCTTAGGTTTAACAGGGGGCGGCGGGGAGCTGTTTTTT.

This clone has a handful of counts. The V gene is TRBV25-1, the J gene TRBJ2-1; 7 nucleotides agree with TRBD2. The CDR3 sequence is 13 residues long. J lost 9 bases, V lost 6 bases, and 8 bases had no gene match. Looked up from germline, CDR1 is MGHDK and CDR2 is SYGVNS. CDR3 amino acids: CASSEPGLGEQFF. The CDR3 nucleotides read TGTGCCAGCAGCGAACCCGGACTAGGTGAGCAGTTCTTC.

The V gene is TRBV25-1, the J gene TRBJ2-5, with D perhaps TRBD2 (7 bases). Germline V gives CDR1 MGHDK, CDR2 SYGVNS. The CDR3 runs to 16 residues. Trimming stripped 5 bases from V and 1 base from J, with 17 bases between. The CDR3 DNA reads TGTGCCAGCAGTACCCCGAGGGGGGGGGTCCAAGAGACCCAGTACTTC. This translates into CASSTPRGGVQETQYF.